Listed here is a single T cell receptor beta chain. This record belongs to a study of blood T cell repertoires in COVID-19. Study-level information: The United States, Italy and Spain were the sources of the acute and convalescent COVID-19 samples. In each case, the material was cDNA or gDNA derived from T cells, B-cell-depleted T cells, or PBMCs.

V lost 4 bases, J lost 1 base, and 10 bases lay in between. The V gene's germline CDR1 is SGDLS and CDR2 YYNGEE. CDR3 length: 14 residues. Original methodology: Nucleated cell counts were estimated from reference gene primer amplification. TCRdb keeps only in-frame clones here, not all; method: immunoSEQ multiplex PCR. The DNA was the basis for D and trimming; V, J and clone size are from that table. The table lists approximately 220,000 clones, approximately 83% of them singletons. Source material: peripheral blood. The V and J genes are TRBV9 and TRBJ2-3; D uncertain. The TCR was taken from a man aged 40-49 years with acute or convalescent COVID-19. CDR3 amino acids: CASSFRLGTDTQYF. The CDR3 DNA is TGTGCCAGCAGCTTCCGGTTGGGCACAGATACGCAGTATTTT. Together with reference TRBV9 and TRBJ2-3, the CDR3 gives the full variable domain: DSGVTQTPKHLITATGQRVTLRCSPRSGDLSVYWYQQSLDQGLQFLIQYYNGEERAKGNILERFSAQQFPDLHSELNLSSLELGDSALYFCASSFRLGTDTQYFGPGTRLTVL.